The sequence of this T cell receptor beta chain was determined in a study of Ad26.COV2.S vaccination and SARS-CoV-2 variants. Study details: Once or twice, 56 days apart, Ad26.COV2.S was delivered intramuscularly. Study outcomes and limitations: Placebo recipients and vaccine recipients were similar in non-spike TCR breadth. Vaccinated individuals (as opposed to placebo recipients) had higher spike-specific TCR breadth.

Treatment in this sample: some 19 received Ad26.COV2.S at low or high dose, single or two shots; about 5 received placebo; per-sample allocation not given. Following the first vaccine or placebo injection, samples were taken on day 63. An adult of 18-55 years in Boston served as donor. The repertoire was sequenced with immunoSEQ multiplex PCR; TCRdb's copy has only in-frame clones and lacks some. The data contain over 350,000 clones, 75% to 90% of them singletons. Unmatched junction bases numbered 15, after V lost 5 bases and J lost 7 bases. This CDR3 is built from 17 residues. Per germline, CDR1 MNHNY and CDR2 SVGAGI (reference sequence). With regard to this clone: The antigen is undetermined.

The sequence came from a person aged 18-65 years who received the Ad26.COV2.S COVID-19 vaccine or a placebo. Sequenced material: peripheral blood, taken in a trial of Ad26.COV2.S vaccine versus placebo. The chain recombines TRBV6-6 with TRBJ2-1, with TRBD1 identical over 9 bases. The CDR3 sequence is CASSPDPGQGSGNEQFF. The CDR3 DNA reads TGTGCCAGCAGTCCCGATCCGGGACAGGGTTCTGGAAATGAGCAGTTCTTC.